This TCR beta chain was obtained from a study of blood T cell repertoires in COVID-19. This CDR3 contains 17 residues. V was cut by 7 bases and J by 1 base, with 18 bases left in between. CDR1 is SGHKS, CDR2 YYEKEE, per germline (reference sequence). Profiled with immunoSEQ multiplex PCR; TCRdb holds only in-frame clones, not every one. The sample lists under 350,000 clones; roughly 83% were seen once. Sequenced: peripheral blood. This clonotype was sampled from a man aged 55 to 70 who had recovered from COVID-19. The V gene is TRBV5-5, the J gene TRBJ2-6, with D maybe TRBD1 (6 bases). The CDR3 region is CASRTGHQSSGANVLTF. CDR3 in DNA: TGTGCCAGCCGGACGGGACACCAATCATCTGGGGCCAACGTCCTGACTTTC.